One and the same sample provided the 18 T cell receptor beta chains below, sequenced in a study of patients and donors after allogeneic stem cell transplantation. TCRdb redid the calling of the RT-PCR reads with MiXCR, one entry per CDR3 protein. Seen here are about 25,000 distinct CDR3 sequences, over 7% observed once, and the top ten hold approximately 48%. Sequenced sample: blood, either unsorted or a sorted T cell fraction (not recorded which). Every receptor here comes from a human donor who was either an allogeneic HSCT recipient or a stem cell or donor lymphocyte infusion donor (not recorded which). It is not recorded whose cells these are; they may come from a transplant donor.

This chain connects TRBV5-4 to TRBJ2-5, with 10 positions matching TRBD2. The CDR3 covers 15 residues. Germline V CDR1 and CDR2: SGHNT, YYREEE (reference sequence). The V and J ends lost 2 bases and 5 bases, in that order; junction bases with no gene match: 6. CDR3: CASSLGSSGGETQYF. CDR3 nucleotide sequence: TGTGCCAGCAGCTTAGGATCTAGCGGGGGCGAGACCCAGTACTTC.

This clonotype was counted ten times or more. V is TRBV4-2 and J is TRBJ1-2; no firm D call. The V end lost 0 bases, the J end lost 0 bases, and 14 bases lay between the germline ends. Germline CDR1 and CDR2: LGHNA and YNFKEQ. The CDR3 is 17 amino acids. The CDR3 DNA follows: TGTGCCAGCAGCCAAGACCTTGGGAGGAAAGCTAACTATGGCTACACCTTC. Protein sequence: CASSQDLGRKANYGYTF.

In this sample, this clonotype turned up many times. The rearrangement uses TRBV2 and TRBJ2-2, with D maybe TRBD1 (6 bases). The CDR3 runs 13 residues. CDR1 is SNHLY, CDR2 FYNNEI, per germline. Deletions cut 7 bases from V and 8 bases from J, with 14 bases between. The CDR3 reads CASTPQGSGELFF. The CDR3 DNA follows: TGTGCCAGCACACCACAGGGTTCGGGGGAGCTGTTTTTT.

There are many counts of this clonotype. J is TRBJ2-1 and V is TRBV5-1; 7 bases line up with TRBD2. CDR3 size: 16 residues. Germline CDR1 SGHRS, CDR2 YFSETQ. V shed 1 base and J 6 bases; nucleotides not matched to a gene: 10. The DNA of the CDR3 is TGCGCCAGCAGCTTGAGATCGGAGGCGGGAGTCAATGAGCAGTTCTTC. This translates into CASSLRSEAGVNEQFF. The full variable domain, its missing parts supplied by reference TRBV5-1 and TRBJ2-1, is KAGVTQTPRYLIKTRGQQVTLSCSPISGHRSVSWYQQTPGQGLQFLFEYFSETQRNKGNFPGRFSGRQFSNSRSEMNVSTLELGDSALYLCASSLRSEAGVNEQFFGPGTRLTVL.

V and J are TRBV18 and TRBJ2-5; 10 bases are a match to TRBD1. Germline values: CDR1 KGHSH, CDR2 LQKENI. Trimming removed 2 bases from V and 5 bases from J; junction bases left unmatched: 5. The CDR3 is made up of 15 amino acids. The CDR3 nucleotides read TGTGCCAGCTCACCAGGCGACAGGGGGCGGGAGACCCAGTACTTC. Translated: CASSPGDRGRETQYF.

This clonotype was detected only a few times. The chain has TRBV19 and TRBJ2-1; D is possibly TRBD1 (5 bases). Germline V gene sequence: CDR1 LNHDA, CDR2 SQIVND (reference sequence). The V and J ends lost 3 bases and 4 bases respectively, with 16 bases between them. CDR3 length equals 16 residues. DNA of the CDR3: TGTGCCAGTAGTATGGAGTCCGACAGCCGATACAATGAGCAGTTCTTC. This codes for CASSMESDSRYNEQFF.

This chain uses TRBV20-1 with TRBJ1-1; 10 bases line up with TRBD1. CDR3 size: 15 residues. Germline-derived CDR1 and CDR2 are DFQATT and SNEGSKA (reference sequence). Unmatched junction bases numbered 11, after V lost 5 bases and J lost 5 bases. The DNA of the CDR3 is TGCAGTGCTCCCGGGACAGGGGTTAGTAAGACTGAAGCTTTCTTT. Its translation is CSAPGTGVSKTEAFF.

This chain uses TRBV7-9 with TRBJ1-2, with no clear D. CDR3 length equals 12 residues. Trimming stripped 1 base from V and 5 bases from J, with 5 bases between. Germline V gene sequence: CDR1 SEHNR, CDR2 FQNEAQ (reference sequence). The CDR3 nucleotides are TGTGCCAGCAGCTTAGATCGGTATGGCTACACCTTC. This codes for CASSLDRYGYTF. Complete variable domain (other parts from reference TRBV7-9 and TRBJ1-2): DTGVSQNPRHKITKRGQNVTFRCDPISEHNRLYWYRQTLGQGPEFLTYFQNEAQLEKSRLLSDRFSAERPKGSFSTLEIQRTEQGDSAMYLCASSLDRYGYTFGSGTRLTVV.

This clonotype was seen ten or more times. The chain carries TRBV5-1 and TRBJ1-2; perhaps TRBD1 as D (6 bases). This CDR3 has 12 residues. CDR1 is SGHRS and CDR2 is YFSETQ in the germline V gene. Trimming stripped 5 bases from V and 8 bases from J, with 13 bases between. CDR3 DNA sequence: TGCGCCAGCAGATGGGACAAAGGGGGCTACACCTTC. Protein: CASRWDKGGYTF.

The chain couples TRBV7-9 to TRBJ1-1; 7 bases are shared with TRBD1. The CDR3 contains 14 residues. V shed 5 bases and J 4 bases; nucleotides not matched to a gene: 7. Germline-derived CDR1 and CDR2 are SEHNR and FQNEAQ (reference sequence). This chain's CDR3 is CASSIQGTSTEAFF. Here the CDR3 DNA reads TGTGCCAGCAGCATACAGGGGACTAGCACTGAAGCTTTCTTT. Filled out from reference TRBV7-9 and TRBJ1-1, the complete variable domain reads DTGVSQNPRHKITKRGQNVTFRCDPISEHNRLYWYRQTLGQGPEFLTYFQNEAQLEKSRLLSDRFSAERPKGSFSTLEIQRTEQGDSAMYLCASSIQGTSTEAFFGQGTRLTVV.

This clonotype appeared many times. This sequence joins TRBV5-5 and TRBJ1-6; TRBD1 matches at 8 bases. The V segment lost 0 bases and the J segment 7 bases; nucleotides outside the gene matches: 3. Germline V CDR1 and CDR2: SGHKS, YYEKEE (reference sequence). This CDR3 is 15 amino acids long. The CDR3 region has the DNA TGTGCCAGCAGCTTGGCCGGGACAGGCAATTCACCCCTCCACTTT. Its translation: CASSLAGTGNSPLHF.

The V and J genes are TRBV18 and TRBJ1-5; D possibly corresponds to TRBD1 (5 bases). The V gene lost 4 bases and the J gene lost 1 base, with 20 bases spanning the gap. The CDR3 runs to 18 residues. The germline gives CDR1 KGHSH, CDR2 LQKENI. The CDR3 DNA reads as TGTGCCAGCTCACAGACGTCGGGACCCCTTCTAAGCAATCAGCCCCAGCATTTT. Protein product: CASSQTSGPLLSNQPQHF. Complete variable domain (other parts from reference TRBV18 and TRBJ1-5): NAGVMQNPRHLVRRRGQEARLRCSPMKGHSHVYWYRQLPEEGLKFMVYLQKENIIDESGMPKERFSAEFPKEGPSILRIQQVVRGDSAAYFCASSQTSGPLLSNQPQHFGDGTRLSIL.

The J gene is TRBJ2-7, the V gene TRBV29-1; tentatively, D is TRBD1 (8 bases). Germline loops: CDR1 SQVTM, CDR2 ANQGSEA. V lost 4 bases to trimming and J lost 4 bases, with 20 bases between them. CDR3 length: 15 amino acids. The CDR3 reads CSVGRYRGGTYEQYF. DNA for the CDR3: TGCAGCGTTGGAAGGTACAGGGGGGGGACGTACGAGCAGTACTTC.

The table lists this clonotype with many counts. This chain joins TRBV5-1 and TRBJ2-3; either TRBD1 or TRBD2 may supply D (5 bases each). This CDR3 is built from 14 residues. Germline V gene sequence: CDR1 SGHRS, CDR2 YFSETQ. The ends were cut back, 5 bases at V and 6 bases at J, with 16 bases in the middle. CDR3 loop: CASSMGEMVDTQYF. DNA of the CDR3: TGCGCCAGCAGTATGGGGGAGATGGTGGATACGCAGTATTTT.

This clonotype has a count of ten or more. The chain combines TRBV12-3 or TRBV12-4 with TRBJ1-5; 7 bases line up with TRBD1. The trim removed 4 bases at V and 0 bases at J, leaving 9 bases unmatched. The CDR3 is 17 residues long. CDR3 DNA sequence: TGTGCCAGCAGTTCAGGGACAGCCGTTTATAGCAATCAGCCCCAGCATTTT. Translation: CASSSGTAVYSNQPQHF.

The chain couples TRBV5-6 to TRBJ1-1, with a possible D match to TRBD1 (5 bases). Germline V CDR1 and CDR2: SGHDT, YYEEEE. Trimming cost V 2 bases and J 7 bases, with 18 bases left between them. The CDR3 runs to 15 residues. The DNA of the CDR3 is TGTGCCAGCAGCTTCAAGGGGTCGGTTTTCGGTGAAGCTTTCTTT. This codes for CASSFKGSVFGEAFF.

This clonotype came up many times. The rearrangement joins TRBV6-1 to TRBJ2-5, with a tentative D call TRBD2 (6 bases). Germline CDR1 and CDR2: MNHNS and SASEGT. The CDR3 totals 14 residues. V was clipped by 6 bases and J by 5 bases, with 16 bases between them. The CDR3 DNA follows: TGTGCCAGCAGGGCGGGGTTTAGGAAGGAGACCCAGTACTTC. Encoded protein: CASRAGFRKETQYF.

By sample fraction, this clonotype is medium-sized. The genes are TRBV7-9 and TRBJ1-4; D is ambiguous. Trimming removed 4 bases from V and 0 bases from J, with 12 bases in between. This CDR3 is built from 16 residues. Germline V gene sequence: CDR1 SEHNR, CDR2 FQNEAQ (reference sequence). DNA for the CDR3: TGTGCCAGCAGCTCCGACGAGAGTCCAACTAATGAAAAACTGTTTTTT. Amino acids: CASSSDESPTNEKLFF. The full variable domain, completed using reference TRBV7-9 and TRBJ1-4, is DTGVSQNPRHKITKRGQNVTFRCDPISEHNRLYWYRQTLGQGPEFLTYFQNEAQLEKSRLLSDRFSAERPKGSFSTLEIQRTEQGDSAMYLCASSSDESPTNEKLFFGSGTQLSVL.